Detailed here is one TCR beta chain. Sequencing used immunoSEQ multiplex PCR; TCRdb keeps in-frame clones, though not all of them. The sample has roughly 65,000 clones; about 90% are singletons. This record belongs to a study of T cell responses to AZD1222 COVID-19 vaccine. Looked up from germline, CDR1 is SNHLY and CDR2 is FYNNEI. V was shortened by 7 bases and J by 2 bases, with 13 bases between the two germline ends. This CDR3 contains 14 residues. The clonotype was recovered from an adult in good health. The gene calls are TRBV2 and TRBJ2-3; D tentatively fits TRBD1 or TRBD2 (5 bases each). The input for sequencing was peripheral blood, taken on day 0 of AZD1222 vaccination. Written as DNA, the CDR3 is TGTGCCAGCACCCAGCGGACATACACAGATACGCAGTATTTT. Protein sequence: CASTQRTYTDTQYF.